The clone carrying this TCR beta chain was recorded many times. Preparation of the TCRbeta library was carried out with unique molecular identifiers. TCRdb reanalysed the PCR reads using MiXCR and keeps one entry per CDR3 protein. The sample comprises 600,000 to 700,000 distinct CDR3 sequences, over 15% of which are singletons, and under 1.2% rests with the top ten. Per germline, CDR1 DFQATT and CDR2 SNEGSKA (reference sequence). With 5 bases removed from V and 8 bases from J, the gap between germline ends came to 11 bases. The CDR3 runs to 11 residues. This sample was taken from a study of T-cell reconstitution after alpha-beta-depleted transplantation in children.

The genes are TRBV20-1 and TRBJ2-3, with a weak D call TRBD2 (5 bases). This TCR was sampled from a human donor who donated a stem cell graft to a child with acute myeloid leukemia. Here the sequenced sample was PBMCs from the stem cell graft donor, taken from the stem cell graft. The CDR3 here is CSAVTTSTQYF. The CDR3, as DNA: TGCAGTGCTGTGACTACCTCTACGCAGTATTTT.